This T cell receptor beta chain is drawn from a study of persistence of HIV-infected CD4 T cells. With respect to this clone: Its antigen is unidentified.

Sequencing used immunoSEQ version 4 in survey mode. Some clones are missing from TCRdb's copy, which holds only in-frame ones; the method was immunoSEQ multiplex PCR. The repertoire holds around 39,000 clones, with around 89% as singletons. Anti-CD3/anti-CD28 beads served as a nonspecific positive control stimulus. Sorting of responding CD4+ T cells relied on upregulated CD40 ligand together with CD69. Germline assignment: CDR1 LNHDA and CDR2 SQIVND (reference sequence). The CDR3 length is 15 residues. J was trimmed by 3 bases and V by 6 bases; bases with no gene match: 10. The material was CD4+ T cells sorted from PBMCs after approximately 20-hour stimulation, obtained from a patient who received antiretroviral therapy. This TCR came from an adult man with HIV who was CMV-seropositive. The V call is TRBV19, the J call TRBJ1-1; 7 nucleotides match TRBD1. The CDR3 protein is CASSKGQLGDTEAFF. The CDR3 bases are TGTGCCAGTAGCAAGGGACAGCTCGGGGACACTGAAGCTTTCTTT.